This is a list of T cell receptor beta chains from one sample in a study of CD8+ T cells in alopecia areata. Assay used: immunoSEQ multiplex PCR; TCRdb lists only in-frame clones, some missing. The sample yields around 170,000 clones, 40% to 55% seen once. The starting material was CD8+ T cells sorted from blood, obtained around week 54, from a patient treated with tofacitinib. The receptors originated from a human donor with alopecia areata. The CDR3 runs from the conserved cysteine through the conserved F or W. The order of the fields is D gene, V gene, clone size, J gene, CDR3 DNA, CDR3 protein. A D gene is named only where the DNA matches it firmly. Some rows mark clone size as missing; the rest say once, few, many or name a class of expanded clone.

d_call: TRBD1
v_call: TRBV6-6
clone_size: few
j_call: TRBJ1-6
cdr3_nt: TGTGCCAGCACTTCCAGGGGGCAAAATTCACCCCTCCACTTT
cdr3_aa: CASTSRGQNSPLHF

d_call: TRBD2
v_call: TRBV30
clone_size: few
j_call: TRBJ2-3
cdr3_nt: TGTGCCTGGAGTGTACTGCGGGGGGCCACAGATACGCAGTATTTT
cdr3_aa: CAWSVLRGATDTQYF

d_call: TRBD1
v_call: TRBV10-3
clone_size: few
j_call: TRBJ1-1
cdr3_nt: TGTGCCATCAGTGAGTCGACAGGGGTCATCACTGAAGCTTTCTTT
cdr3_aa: CAISESTGVITEAFF

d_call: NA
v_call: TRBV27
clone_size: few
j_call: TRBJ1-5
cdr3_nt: TGTGCCAGCAGTTTGTCAGGGGCTAGACAGCCCCAGCATTTT
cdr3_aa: CASSLSGARQPQHF

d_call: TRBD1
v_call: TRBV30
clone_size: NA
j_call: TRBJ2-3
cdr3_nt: TGTGCGTTCAGTAGGGACAGGTTTCCGGTGGCAGATACGCAGTATTTT
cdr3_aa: CAFSRDRFPVADTQYF

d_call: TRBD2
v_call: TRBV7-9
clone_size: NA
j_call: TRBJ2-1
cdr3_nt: TGTGCCAGCAGCTTAGGGGGACTAGTCGGAAATGAGCAGTTCTTC
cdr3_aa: CASSLGGLVGNEQFF

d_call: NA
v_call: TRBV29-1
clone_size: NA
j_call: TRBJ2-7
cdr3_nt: TGCAGCGTAGCAGGTGCGGGGTTCCGGTACGAGCAGTACTTC
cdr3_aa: CSVAGAGFRYEQYF

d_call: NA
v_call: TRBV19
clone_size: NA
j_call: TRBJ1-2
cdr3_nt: TGTGCCAGTACTGGCTCGCTGGTAGCCGGCTACACCTTC
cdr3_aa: CASTGSLVAGYTF

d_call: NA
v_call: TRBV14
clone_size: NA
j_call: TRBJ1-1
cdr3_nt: TGTGCCAGCAGCCGACAGCTGAACACTGAAGCTTTCTTT
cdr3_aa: CASSRQLNTEAFF

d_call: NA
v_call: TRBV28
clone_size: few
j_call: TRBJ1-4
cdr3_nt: TGTGCCAGCAGTCGTGGTGGAGCGACTAATGAAAAACTGTTTTTT
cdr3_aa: CASSRGGATNEKLFF

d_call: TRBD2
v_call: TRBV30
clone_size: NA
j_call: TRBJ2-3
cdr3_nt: TGTGCCTACCGGGCCGGGACTAGCCGGGATACGCAGTATTTT
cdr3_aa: CAYRAGTSRDTQYF

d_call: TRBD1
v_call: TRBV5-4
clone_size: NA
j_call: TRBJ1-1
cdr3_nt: TGTGCCAGCAGCTCTGGGGACAGGATCGCTTTCTTT
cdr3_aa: CASSSGDRIAFF

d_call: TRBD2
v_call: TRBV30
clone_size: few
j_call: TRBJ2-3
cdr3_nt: TGTGCCTGGAGTGTGCTAGGGCGGGGGTACACAGATACGCAGTATTTT
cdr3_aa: CAWSVLGRGYTDTQYF

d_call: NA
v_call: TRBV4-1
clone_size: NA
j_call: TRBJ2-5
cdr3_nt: TGCGCCAGCAGCCAAGATCTTCGACAGGAGACCCAGTACTTC
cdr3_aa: CASSQDLRQETQYF

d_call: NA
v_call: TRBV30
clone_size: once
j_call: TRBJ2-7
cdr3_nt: TGTGCCTGGAGGGGGGACACCTACGAGCAGTACTTC
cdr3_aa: CAWRGDTYEQYF

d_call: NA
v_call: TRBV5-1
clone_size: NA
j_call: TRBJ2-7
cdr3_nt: TGCGCCAGCAGCTTGGAAGGACAGCAGTACTTC
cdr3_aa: CASSLEGQQYF

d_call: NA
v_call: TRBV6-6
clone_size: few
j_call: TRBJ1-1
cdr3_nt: TGTGCCAGCGGAGGAATACAGGGTCTAAACACTGAAGCTTTCTTT
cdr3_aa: CASGGIQGLNTEAFF

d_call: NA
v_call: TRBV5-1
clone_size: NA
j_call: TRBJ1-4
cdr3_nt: TGCGCCAGCGGGACCGGGACGGAGAATGAAAAACTGTTTTTT
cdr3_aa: CASGTGTENEKLFF

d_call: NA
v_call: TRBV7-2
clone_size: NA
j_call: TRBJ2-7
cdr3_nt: TGTGCCAGCAGCTTCCCTCCGGCCCCAGGGTTGAGCTACGAGCAGTACTTC
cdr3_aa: CASSFPPAPGLSYEQYF

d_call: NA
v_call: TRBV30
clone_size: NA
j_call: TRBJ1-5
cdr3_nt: TGTGCCTGGAGACCACCGGGGGCGGGGGGCAATCAGCCCCAGCATTTT
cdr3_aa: CAWRPPGAGGNQPQHF